The 23 T cell receptor beta chains below were found in one sample sequenced in a study of human versus mouse CDR3 diversity and MHC coevolution. The table came from immunoSEQ multiplex PCR; TCRdb's copy has only in-frame clones and leaves some out. There are about 81,000 clones in the sample; roughly 95% occur only once, and around 1.5% lies in the top ten. Sequenced sample: naive CD4+ T cells from blood. The subset was: CD45RO-negative CD62L-positive naive CD4 T cells. The receptor source for this set is a person between 25 and 69 years old in good health.

The V and J genes are TRBV5-4 and TRBJ2-7; tentative D call: TRBD2 (6 bases). This CDR3 is 15 amino acids long. The germline V gene has CDR1 SGHNT and CDR2 YYREEE (reference sequence). The V end lost 4 bases, the J end lost 0 bases, and 14 bases lay between the germline ends. CDR3 coding DNA: TGTGCCAGCAGCCCCGGGACTGCCAACTCCTACGAGCAGTACTTC. This encodes CASSPGTANSYEQYF.

V usage is TRBV19 and J usage is TRBJ1-2; D gene uncertain. Trimming removed 1 base from V and 6 bases from J, with 9 bases in between. This CDR3 comprises 13 residues. CDR1 LNHDA and CDR2 SQIVND come from the germline V gene (reference sequence). The CDR3 protein is CASSIGGSDGYTF. CDR3 in DNA: TGTGCCAGTAGTATAGGAGGGTCCGATGGCTACACCTTC.

This rearrangement joins TRBV5-6 to TRBJ1-3; 9 nucleotides match TRBD1. The germline gives CDR1 SGHDT, CDR2 YYEEEE. The V gene end was trimmed by 0 bases and the J gene end by 0 bases; junction bases not matched to a gene: 1. This CDR3 is built from 16 residues. Here the CDR3 reads CASSLAGQGSGNTIYF. The CDR3 region has the DNA TGTGCCAGCAGCTTGGCGGGACAGGGCTCTGGAAACACCATATATTTT.

The V and J genes are TRBV23-1 and TRBJ2-1; 7 bases are a match to TRBD2. TRBV23-1 is identified as an open reading frame with a role that is uncertain. V gave up 0 bases and J gave up 8 bases; unmatched junction bases: 4. This CDR3 spans 14 amino acids. The CDR3: CASSQSGGSHEQFF. The DNA of the CDR3 is TGCGCCAGCAGTCAATCCGGCGGGAGCCATGAGCAGTTCTTC.

The chain couples TRBV7-2 to TRBJ2-7; D unresolved. The CDR3 has 15 amino acids. V gave up 0 bases and J gave up 4 bases, with 13 bases separating them. The germline CDR1 and CDR2 sequences are SGHTA and FQGNSA. The CDR3 is CASSLARGLLYEQYF. The DNA of the CDR3 is TGTGCCAGCAGCTTAGCGCGCGGCCTCCTTTACGAGCAGTACTTC.

This rearrangement joins TRBV7-3 to TRBJ2-3, with D perhaps TRBD1 (5 bases). The CDR3 extends over 14 amino acids. Trimming removed 2 bases at V and 2 bases at J, with 8 bases between. CDR1 and CDR2 (germline): SGHTA, FQGTGA. The CDR3 coding sequence is TGTGCCAGCAGCTTAGGGGCTATCACAGATACGCAGTATTTT. Translation: CASSLGAITDTQYF.

The V gene is TRBV19, the J gene TRBJ1-1; 12 nucleotides line up with TRBD1. V was clipped by 8 bases and J by 4 bases; unmatched bases: 8. Germline CDR1 is LNHDA and CDR2 is SQIVND (reference sequence). The length of the CDR3 is 15 residues. CDR3 bases: TGTGCCAGTCGCGGGACAGGGGGCGGAGGCACTGAAGCTTTCTTT. The encoded protein is CASRGTGGGGTEAFF.

This chain connects TRBV4-3 to TRBJ2-1; 8 positions agree with TRBD1. Trimming took 0 bases from V and 6 from J; bases not matched to a gene: 7. The germline V gene encodes CDR1 LGHNA and CDR2 YSLEER. CDR3 length: 16 amino acids. This CDR3 reads CASSQEGQGALNEQFF. CDR3 in DNA: TGCGCCAGCAGCCAAGAAGGGCAGGGGGCTCTCAATGAGCAGTTCTTC.

This clone has only one observation. The chain has TRBV10-3 and TRBJ2-7; 15 bases match TRBD2. The CDR3 runs 16 residues. Germline V gene lookup returns CDR1 ENHRY and CDR2 SYGVKD. The junction had 4 bases not matched to a gene; V was cut back by 6 bases and J by 1 base. CDR3 coding DNA: TGTGCCATCAGAGGGACTAGCGGGGGGCCTTCCTACGAGCAGTACTTC. Protein product: CAIRGTSGGPSYEQYF.

The V call is TRBV5-5, the J call TRBJ2-7; 11 bases line up with TRBD1. Germline-derived CDR1 and CDR2 are SGHKS and YYEKEE (reference sequence). After removal of 4 bases from V and 2 bases from J, the junction contained 2 bases not matched to a gene. CDR3 length: 14 residues. The CDR3 loop reads CASSRGQGAYEQYF. The CDR3 nucleotides are TGTGCCAGCAGCAGGGGACAGGGGGCCTACGAGCAGTACTTC. The full variable domain, in which reference TRBV5-5 and TRBJ2-7 provide the parts outside the CDR3, is DAGVTQSPTHLIKTRGQQVTLRCSPISGHKSVSWYQQVLGQGPQFIFQYYEKEERGRGNFPDRFSARQFPNYSSELNVNALLLGDSALYLCASSRGQGAYEQYFGPGTRLTVT.

The V gene is TRBV7-9, the J gene TRBJ2-1; 10 bases are a match to TRBD2. The CDR3 loop spans 18 amino acids. V lost 5 bases, J lost 4 bases, and 14 bases stayed unmatched. The germline V gene has CDR1 SEHNR and CDR2 FQNEAQ (reference sequence). As DNA, the CDR3 is TGTGCCAGCAGCCGCCTAAAGAATAGCGGGGGGCCATACAATGAGCAGTTCTTC. Residues: CASSRLKNSGGPYNEQFF.

The V gene is TRBV7-2, the J gene TRBJ1-1; no firm D call. Germline CDR1 reads SGHTA; CDR2 reads FQGNSA. The V gene lost 6 bases and the J gene lost 3 bases, with 11 bases spanning the gap. CDR3 length equals 13 residues. The chain's CDR3 is CASRTQTDTEAFF. As DNA, the CDR3 is TGTGCCAGCAGAACTCAAACAGACACTGAAGCTTTCTTT.

This clone appeared once. The V and J genes are TRBV5-1 and TRBJ1-1; TRBD1 agrees at 9 bases. Unmatched junction bases numbered 8, after V lost 4 bases and J lost 1 base. The CDR3 contains 16 residues. Germline CDR1 SGHRS, CDR2 YFSETQ. The CDR3 coding sequence is TGCGCCAGCAGCGCGACTGGACAGGGGCCGAACACTGAAGCTTTCTTT. It codes for CASSATGQGPNTEAFF.

The genes are TRBV27 and TRBJ1-1; 9 bases map to TRBD1. Germline V CDR1 and CDR2: MNHEY, SMNVEV (reference sequence). This CDR3 spans 13 amino acids. With 8 bases clipped from V and 5 bases from J, the junction kept 6 bases outside the gene matches. In nucleotides, the CDR3 is TGTGCCAGCCAGAACAGGGGGCGGACTGAAGCTTTCTTT. Protein product: CASQNRGRTEAFF.

The gene calls are TRBV18 and TRBJ1-5; 12 bases match TRBD1. Germline CDR1 KGHSH, CDR2 LQKENI. This CDR3 is 16 amino acids long. V was pared by 4 bases and J by 6 bases, with 7 bases of the junction left unmatched. Written as DNA, the CDR3 is TGTGCCAGCTCACAGGGACAGGGGGCCGTAGGTCAGCCCCAGCATTTT. Amino acid sequence: CASSQGQGAVGQPQHF.

The genes are TRBV25-1 and TRBJ1-2; D ambiguous. The CDR3 contains 12 residues. CDR1 MGHDK and CDR2 SYGVNS come from the germline V gene. V was cut by 6 bases and J by 8 bases, with 13 bases left in between. The CDR3 reads CASRDQLAGYTF. The CDR3 bases are TGTGCCAGCAGGGATCAGCTAGCCGGCTACACCTTC.

The V and J genes are TRBV6-5 and TRBJ2-3; TRBD2 might be the D (5 bases). V shed 2 bases and J shed 4 bases, with 10 bases lying between them. Per the germline V gene, CDR1 is MNHEY and CDR2 is SVGAGI. The CDR3 has 14 amino acids. The CDR3 DNA is TGTGCCAGCAGTTACGGAGGAAGCGCAGATACGCAGTATTTT. It yields the protein CASSYGGSADTQYF.

This clone was counted a single time. This chain links TRBV4-1 with TRBJ2-3; D ambiguous. V dropped 3 bases and J dropped 2 bases, with 6 bases sitting between them. CDR1 MGHRA and CDR2 YSYEKL come from the germline V gene. CDR3 length: 13 amino acids. CDR3 nucleotides: TGCGCCAGCAGCCATTCAATCACAGATACGCAGTATTTT. Its translation is CASSHSITDTQYF.

V and J are TRBV7-2 and TRBJ1-1; unclear D gene. Germline assignment: CDR1 SGHTA and CDR2 FQGNSA. Between the trimmed V and J ends, which lost 3 bases and 1 base, there was a span of 12 bases. This CDR3 spans 15 amino acids. Here the CDR3 reads CASSFGLPPNTEAFF. In DNA, the CDR3 is TGTGCCAGCAGCTTTGGACTCCCCCCGAACACTGAAGCTTTCTTT. Full variable domain (outside the CDR3, taken from reference TRBV7-2 and TRBJ1-1): GAGVSQSPSNKVTEKGKDVELRCDPISGHTALYWYRQSLGQGLEFLIYFQGNSAPDKSGLPSDRFSAERTGGSVSTLTIQRTQQEDSAVYLCASSFGLPPNTEAFFGQGTRLTVV.

The chain has TRBV9 and TRBJ2-1, with 10 bases that match TRBD2. The V and J ends lost 6 bases and 0 bases, in that order; junction bases with no gene match: 6. Germline V gene sequence: CDR1 SGDLS, CDR2 YYNGEE. The CDR3 has 16 residues. CDR3 bases: TGTGCCAGCACGGGGCTAGCGGGAGCCTCCTACAATGAGCAGTTCTTC. Translation: CASTGLAGASYNEQFF.

The rearrangement joins TRBV19 to TRBJ1-2, with 7 bases fitting TRBD1. The length of the CDR3 is 16 residues. V was pared by 1 base and J by 6 bases, with 11 bases of the junction left unmatched. The V gene's germline CDR1 is LNHDA and CDR2 SQIVND (reference sequence). The DNA of the CDR3 is TGTGCCAGTAGTATAGCATCAGGGGGGAGTGTACATGGCTACACCTTC. As protein: CASSIASGGSVHGYTF.

The CDR3 protein is CASSARPQDTQYF. CDR3 nucleotides: TGTGCCAGCAGCGCCCGCCCACAAGATACGCAGTATTTT. V is TRBV9 and J is TRBJ2-3, with no clear D. Germline loops: CDR1 SGDLS, CDR2 YYNGEE. The V end lost 3 bases, the J end lost 5 bases, and 10 bases lay between the germline ends. The CDR3 runs 13 residues.

V usage is TRBV7-2 and J usage is TRBJ1-3; tentative D call: TRBD1 (5 bases). Germline V gene data show CDR1 as SGHTA and CDR2 as FQGNSA. The CDR3 loop spans 16 amino acids. Trimming took 5 bases from V and 2 from J, leaving 16 bases between them. The CDR3 sequence is CASSRSQGSPGNTIYF. In nucleotides, the CDR3 is TGTGCCAGCAGCCGATCCCAGGGATCTCCTGGAAACACCATATATTTT.